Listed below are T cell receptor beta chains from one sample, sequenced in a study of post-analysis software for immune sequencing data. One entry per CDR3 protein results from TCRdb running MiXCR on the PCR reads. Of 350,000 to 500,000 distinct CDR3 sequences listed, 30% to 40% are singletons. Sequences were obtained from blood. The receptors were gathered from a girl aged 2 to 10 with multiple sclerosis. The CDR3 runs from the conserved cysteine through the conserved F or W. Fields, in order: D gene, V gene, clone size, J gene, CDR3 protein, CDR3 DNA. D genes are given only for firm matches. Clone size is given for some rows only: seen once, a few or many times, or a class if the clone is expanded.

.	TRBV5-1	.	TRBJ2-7	CASSYVTGEDTEQYF	TGCGCCAGCAGCTACGTTACGGGGGAAGATACCGAGCAGTACTTC
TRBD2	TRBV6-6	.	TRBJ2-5	CATETLREGAETQYF	TGTGCCACCGAAACCCTGCGGGAGGGGGCAGAGACCCAGTACTTC
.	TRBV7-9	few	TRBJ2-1	CASSLVAGTANEQFF	TGTGCCAGCAGCTTAGTCGCAGGAACGGCGAATGAGCAGTTCTTC
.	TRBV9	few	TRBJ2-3	CASSGEGSLVIDTQYF	TGTGCCAGCAGCGGCGAAGGGAGTCTGGTAATAGATACGCAGTATTTT
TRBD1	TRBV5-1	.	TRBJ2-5	CASSWTGNNEQYF	TGCGCCAGCAGCTGGACAGGGAACAATGAGCAGTACTTC
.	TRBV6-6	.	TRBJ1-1	CASSYSARGALEAFF	TGTGCCAGCAGTTACTCAGCCAGGGGCGCCCTTGAAGCTTTCTTT
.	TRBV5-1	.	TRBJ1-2	CASSADSGGYTF	TGCGCCAGCAGCGCGGACTCGGGGGGCTACACCTTC
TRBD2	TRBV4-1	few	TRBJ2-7	CASSQFQRERPYEQYF	TGCGCCAGCAGCCAATTTCAGCGGGAGAGGCCCTACGAGCAGTACTTC
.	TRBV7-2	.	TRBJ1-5	CASSLTAGTHQPQHF	TGTGCCAGCAGCTTAACCGCTGGTACCCATCAGCCCCAGCATTTT
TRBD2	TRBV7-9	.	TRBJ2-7	CASSLGRLADFSYEQYF	TGTGCCAGCAGCTTAGGTCGGCTAGCGGACTTCTCCTACGAGCAGTACTTC
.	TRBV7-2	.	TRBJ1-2	CASSYSTDLRGGYTF	TGTGCCAGCAGCTATTCGACAGACCTACGGGGTGGCTACACCTTC
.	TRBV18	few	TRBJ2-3	CASSPLTGEFGLISSTDTQYF	TGTGCCAGCTCACCACTCACGGGAGAGTTTGGACTCATCTCTAGCACAGATACGCAGTATTTT
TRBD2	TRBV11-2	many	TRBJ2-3	CASSQRLAGGPDTQYF	TGTGCCAGCAGCCAACGACTAGCGGGGGGTCCAGATACGCAGTATTTT
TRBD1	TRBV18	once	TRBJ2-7	CASSPLRDRLEYEQYF	TGTGCCAGCTCACCACTAAGGGACAGGTTGGAATACGAGCAGTACTTC
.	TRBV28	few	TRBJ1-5	CASSRSTRLVQPQHF	TGTGCCAGCAGTCGCAGCACGAGGTTGGTTCAGCCCCAGCATTTT
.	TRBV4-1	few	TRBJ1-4	CASSQGRGAANREKLFF	TGCGCCAGCAGCCAAGGCCGAGGGGCGGCGAATCGTGAAAAACTGTTTTTT
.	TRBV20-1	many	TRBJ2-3	CSASLADTQYF	TGCAGTGCCTCTCTAGCAGATACGCAGTATTTT
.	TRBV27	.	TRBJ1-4	CASSWERNDEKLFF	TGTGCCAGCAGTTGGGAAAGGAATGATGAAAAACTGTTTTTT
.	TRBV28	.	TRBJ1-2	CASSLPLFLGHNYGYTF	TGTGCCAGCAGTTTACCATTGTTTTTGGGGCATAACTATGGCTACACCTTC
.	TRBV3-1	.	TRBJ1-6	CASSQEGGSPLHF	TGTGCCAGCAGCCAAGAGGGAGGCTCACCCCTCCACTTT
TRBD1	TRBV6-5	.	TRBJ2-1	CASSTRRQGEDEQFF	TGTGCCAGCAGTACGCGGCGACAGGGGGAGGATGAGCAGTTCTTC
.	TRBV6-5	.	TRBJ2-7	CASSRAGSEQYF	TGTGCCAGCAGTCGGGCAGGTAGCGAGCAGTACTTC
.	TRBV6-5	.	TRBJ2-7	CASSYSGSPYNEQYF	TGTGCCAGCAGTTACTCCGGGTCACCATACAATGAGCAGTACTTC
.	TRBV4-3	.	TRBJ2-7	CASSQNPYTYEQNF	TGCGCCAGCAGCCAAAATCCCTATACCTACGAGCAGAACTTC
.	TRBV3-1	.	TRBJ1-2	CASSQGGGPNYGYTF	TGTGCCAGCAGCCAAGGCGGCGGTCCTAACTATGGCTACACCTTC
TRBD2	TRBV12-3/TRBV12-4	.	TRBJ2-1	CASSLAGTNRNEQFF	TGTGCCAGCAGTTTGGCCGGGACTAATAGGAATGAGCAGTTCTTC
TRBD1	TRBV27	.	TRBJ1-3	CASSLGQGGNTIYF	TGTGCCAGCAGCCTCGGACAGGGTGGAAACACCATATATTTT
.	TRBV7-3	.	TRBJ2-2	CASSLNRGTTGELFF	TGTGCCAGCAGCTTAAACCGAGGCACTACCGGGGAGCTGTTTTTT
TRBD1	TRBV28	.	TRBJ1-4	CAVARGSEKLFF	TGTGCCGTAGCCAGGGGGAGTGAAAAACTGTTTTTT
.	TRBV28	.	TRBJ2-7	CASSLWRSFDYEQYF	TGTGCCAGCAGTTTATGGAGGTCCTTCGATTACGAGCAGTACTTC
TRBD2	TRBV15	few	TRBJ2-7	CATSSSGSSYEQYF	TGTGCCACCAGCAGTAGCGGGAGCTCCTACGAGCAGTACTTC
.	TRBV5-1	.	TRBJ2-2	CASSSMYRGSGELFF	TGCGCCAGCAGCTCAATGTATCGGGGCTCCGGGGAGCTGTTTTTT
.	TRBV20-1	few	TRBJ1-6	CSASQLIPLHF	TGCAGTGCTAGTCAGTTGATCCCCCTCCACTTT
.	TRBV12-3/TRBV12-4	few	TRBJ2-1	CASSLISYNEQFF	TGTGCCAGCAGTTTAATCTCCTACAATGAGCAGTTCTTC
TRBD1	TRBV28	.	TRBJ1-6	CASSPPGQGISPLHF	TGTGCCAGCAGCCCTCCGGGACAGGGAATTTCACCCCTCCACTTT
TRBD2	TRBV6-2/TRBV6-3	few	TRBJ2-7	CASSRPVPGLANHEQYF	TGTGCCAGCAGCAGACCAGTCCCGGGACTAGCGAATCACGAGCAGTACTTC
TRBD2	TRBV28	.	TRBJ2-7	CASSLGVWRETVPYEQYF	TGTGCCAGCAGTTTGGGGGTATGGCGGGAGACCGTGCCCTACGAGCAGTACTTC